A single sample is the source of the 14 T cell receptor beta chains below, sequenced in a study of shared clonotypes between healthy human individuals. TCRdb keeps only in-frame clones here, not all; method: immunoSEQ multiplex PCR. This sample carries over 850,000 clones, around 82% of them seen once, and the ten largest clones take approximately 0.5%. Sequenced sample: memory CD4+ T cells from PBMCs. Subset of the sample: CD45RA-negative fraction. These receptor sequences come from a man between 18 and 29 years old in good health. Some clones in this sample may be carry-over from other donors' samples.

This clone was detected only a few times. The V call is TRBV7-3, the J call TRBJ2-2, with TRBD2 identical over 11 bases. This CDR3 has 16 amino acids. V trimming: 4 bases; J trimming: 6 bases; junction bases outside the gene matches: 7. The germline V gene has CDR1 SGHTA and CDR2 FQGTGA. The CDR3 is CASSSQTSGKSGELFF. CDR3 bases: TGTGCCAGCAGCTCCCAGACTAGCGGGAAGTCCGGGGAGCTGTTTTTT.

The CDR3 DNA follows: TGTGCCAGCAGCCAAGCTTTAGCTACCACAGGCGCTCAGCCCCAGCATTTT. As protein: CASSQALATTGAQPQHF. The genes are TRBV4-2 and TRBJ1-5, with D tentatively TRBD1 (5 bases). With 1 base removed from V and 6 bases from J, the gap between germline ends came to 19 bases. The CDR3 covers 17 residues. Germline lookup yields CDR1 LGHNA and CDR2 YNFKEQ.

V gene TRBV6-6 combines with J gene TRBJ1-3, with 7 bases aligning to TRBD1. Germline CDR1 is MNHNY and CDR2 is SVGAGI (reference sequence). The trim removed 8 bases at V and 0 bases at J, leaving 4 bases unmatched. This CDR3 has 14 amino acids. CDR3 in amino acids: CASGQVNSGNTIYF. In DNA form, the CDR3 reads TGTGCCAGCGGACAGGTTAACTCTGGAAACACCATATATTTT.

The rearrangement uses TRBV15 and TRBJ1-3, with 7 positions matching TRBD1. This CDR3 is 17 amino acids long. The V segment lost 5 bases and the J segment 2 bases; nucleotides outside the gene matches: 12. CDR1 and CDR2 (germline): LNHNV, YYDKDF (reference sequence). The CDR3 region is CATSGVTGKSPGNTIYF. DNA of the CDR3: TGTGCCACCAGCGGGGTGACAGGGAAGAGCCCTGGAAACACCATATATTTT.

The chain has TRBV28 and TRBJ2-1, with TRBD2 matching over 10 bases. The CDR3 length is 15 residues. Germline loops: CDR1 MDHEN, CDR2 SYDVKM. V lost 2 bases, J lost 8 bases, and 6 bases stayed unmatched. This chain's CDR3 is CASSLTSGVWDEQFF. The CDR3 region has the DNA TGTGCCAGCAGTTTAACTAGCGGGGTATGGGATGAGCAGTTCTTC.

The sample holds a few counts of this clone. A much larger clone differs by one base, so this may be a read error. The rearrangement joins TRBV7-3 to TRBJ2-2; D unresolved. CDR1 and CDR2 from the germline V gene are SGHTA and FQGTGA. The V end was cut by 1 base, the J end by 1 base, with 1 base between. The CDR3 spans 13 residues. The CDR3 protein is CASSLMNTGELFF. The CDR3 nucleotides read TGTGCCAGCAGCTTAATGAACACCGGGGAGCTGTTTTTT.

The chain uses TRBV5-1 and TRBJ1-2; D unresolved. Looked up from germline, CDR1 is SGHRS and CDR2 is YFSETQ. CDR3 length: 13 amino acids. V lost 0 bases to trimming and J lost 9 bases, with 12 bases between them. CDR3: CASSLDSERRYTF. As DNA, the CDR3 is TGCGCCAGCAGCTTGGACAGCGAGCGTCGCTACACCTTC.

This clone was counted between two and nine times. V and J are TRBV28 and TRBJ1-2; 9 bases are a match to TRBD1. The germline gives CDR1 MDHEN, CDR2 SYDVKM. The CDR3 loop spans 13 amino acids. The V and J ends lost 2 bases and 8 bases, in that order; junction bases with no gene match: 3. The CDR3 reads CASSLADRGGYTF. CDR3 nucleotides: TGTGCCAGCAGTTTAGCTGACAGGGGGGGCTACACCTTC.

The chain is built from TRBV6-5 and TRBJ1-2, with D tentatively TRBD1 (6 bases). V dropped 0 bases and J dropped 8 bases, with 16 bases sitting between them. CDR1 is MNHEY, CDR2 SVGAGI, per germline. This CDR3 region has 15 residues. The CDR3: CASSYSPGPQGGYTF. The CDR3 DNA reads TGTGCCAGCAGTTACTCCCCAGGCCCCCAGGGGGGCTACACCTTC.

The chain links TRBV6-1 to TRBJ2-5; D gene uncertain. V was clipped by 10 bases and J by 2 bases, with 14 bases between them. The CDR3 has 13 residues. Germline loops: CDR1 MNHNS, CDR2 SASEGT. The CDR3 DNA reads TGTGCCACCCGGCTGGGTTGGCAAGAGACCCAGTACTTC. This codes for CATRLGWQETQYF.

The chain couples TRBV5-1 to TRBJ1-2, with a tentative D call TRBD1 (5 bases). This CDR3 region has 14 residues. Trimming removed 0 bases from V and 4 bases from J, with 10 bases in between. CDR1 is SGHRS, CDR2 YFSETQ, per germline. Here the CDR3 reads CASSLDSGSYGYTF. CDR3 coding DNA: TGCGCCAGCAGCTTGGATTCAGGGTCCTATGGCTACACCTTC.

V is TRBV10-3 and J is TRBJ1-1; D is uncertain. CDR1 is ENHRY and CDR2 is SYGVKD in the germline V gene. Trimming removed 10 bases at V and 6 bases at J, with 18 bases between. The CDR3 sequence is 13 residues long. The CDR3, as DNA: TGTGCCACCGCTATCCCGGGAGACCCTGAAGCTTTCTTT. Protein product: CATAIPGDPEAFF.

This chain uses TRBV5-6 with TRBJ1-2, with a weak D call TRBD1 (5 bases). Germline assignment: CDR1 SGHDT and CDR2 YYEEEE. The V end lost 3 bases, the J end lost 2 bases, and 14 bases lay between the germline ends. There are 15 residues in the CDR3. The CDR3 loop is CASSSGTLRNYGYTF. As DNA, the CDR3 is TGTGCCAGCAGCTCCGGGACTCTCCGGAACTATGGCTACACCTTC.

The chain recombines TRBV5-4 with TRBJ2-3; weak D call: TRBD2 (6 bases). This CDR3 spans 14 amino acids. Looked up from germline, CDR1 is SGHNT and CDR2 is YYREEE (reference sequence). The germline V and J ends were trimmed by 4 bases and 1 base, with 10 bases remaining between them. The CDR3 region is CASSTASGTDTQYF. CDR3 nucleotides: TGTGCCAGCAGCACCGCTAGCGGCACAGATACGCAGTATTTT.